This TCR beta chain was sequenced in a study of T cells in Graves' hyperthyroidism and ophthalmopathy. Study background: Initial diagnosis, before any treatment, was when peripheral blood was collected. Study findings and constraints: Model-based prediction identified ophthalmopathy a median around 6.7 months prior to its onset. Among clonotypes expanded in thyroid above 0.001, most were also found in blood.

Disease duration was under 3 months in the ophthalmopathy patients, who also had a Clinical Activity Score of at least 3 and a NOSPECS grade of at least 4. Regions amplified from RNA transcripts were the TCR beta CDR3 regions. RT-PCR in the first round (using the HTBI primer set) targeted the TCR CDR3. MiXCR, run by TCRdb on the multiplex PCR reads, gives a single entry per CDR3 protein. The table shows roughly 650,000 distinct CDR3 sequences, with more than 15% occurring only once. This clonotype was recorded a few times. Antigen specificity is unknown. This TCR came from a woman aged 40 to 50 with Graves' ophthalmopathy. The specimen was blood.

The CDR3 region has the DNA TGTGCCAGCAGTTTATATCTAGGTCGACGGGGGCGCGGAGAAGATACGGACACTGAAGCTTTCTTT. Translated, it gives CASSLYLGRRGRGEDTDTEAFF. The chain links TRBV12-3 or TRBV12-4 to TRBJ1-1; tentative D call: TRBD1 (6 bases). The CDR3 spans 22 residues. Between the trimmed V and J ends, which lost 2 bases and 3 bases, there was a span of 34 bases.